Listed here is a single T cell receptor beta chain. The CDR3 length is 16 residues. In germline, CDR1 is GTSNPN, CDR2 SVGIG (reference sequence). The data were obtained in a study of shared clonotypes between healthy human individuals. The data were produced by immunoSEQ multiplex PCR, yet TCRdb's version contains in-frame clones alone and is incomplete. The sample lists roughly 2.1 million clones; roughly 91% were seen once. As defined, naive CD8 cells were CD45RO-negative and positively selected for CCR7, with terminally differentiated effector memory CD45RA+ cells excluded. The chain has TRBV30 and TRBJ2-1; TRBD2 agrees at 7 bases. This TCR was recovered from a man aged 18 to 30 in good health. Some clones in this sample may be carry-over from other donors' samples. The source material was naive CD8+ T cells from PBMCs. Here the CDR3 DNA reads TGTCCCCTAGCCGGGAGGCCCAAAAGCTCCTACAATGAGCAGTTCTTC. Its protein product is CPLAGRPKSSYNEQFF. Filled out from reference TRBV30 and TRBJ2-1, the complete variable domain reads SQTIHQWPATLVQPVGSPLSLECTVEGTSNPNLYWYRQAAGRGLQLLFYSVGIGQISSEVPQNLSASRPQDRQFILSSKKLLLSDSGFYLCPLAGRPKSSYNEQFFGPGTRLTVL.